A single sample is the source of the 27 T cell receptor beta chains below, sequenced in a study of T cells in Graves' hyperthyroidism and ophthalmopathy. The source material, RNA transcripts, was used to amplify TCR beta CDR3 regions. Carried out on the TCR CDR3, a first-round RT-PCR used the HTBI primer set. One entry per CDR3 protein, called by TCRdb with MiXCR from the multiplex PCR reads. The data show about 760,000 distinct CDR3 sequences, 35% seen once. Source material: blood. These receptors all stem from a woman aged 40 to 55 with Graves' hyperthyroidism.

CDR3 bases: TGTGCCACCGAGGGACAGGGGAGTCCCTACGAGCAGTACTTC. Translated, it gives CATEGQGSPYEQYF. J is TRBJ2-7 and V is TRBV27; 10 bases are a match to TRBD1. The CDR3 is made up of 14 amino acids. The junction had 8 bases not matched to a gene; V was cut back by 10 bases and J by 2 bases. Germline V lookup: CDR1 MNHEY, CDR2 SMNVEV (reference sequence).

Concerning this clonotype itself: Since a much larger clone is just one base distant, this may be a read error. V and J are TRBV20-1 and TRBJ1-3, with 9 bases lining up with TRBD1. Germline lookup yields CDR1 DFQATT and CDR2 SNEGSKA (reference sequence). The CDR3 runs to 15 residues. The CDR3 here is CSAAQGTGTGSTIYF. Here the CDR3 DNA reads TGCAGTGCAGCCCAAGGGACAGGGACTGGAAGCACCATATATTTT.

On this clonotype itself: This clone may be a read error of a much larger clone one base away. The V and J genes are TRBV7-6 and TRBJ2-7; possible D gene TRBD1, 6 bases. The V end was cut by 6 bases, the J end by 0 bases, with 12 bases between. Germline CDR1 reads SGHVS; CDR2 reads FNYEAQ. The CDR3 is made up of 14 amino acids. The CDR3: CASRPRGSSYEQYF. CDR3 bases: TGTGCCAGCAGGCCCAGGGGCAGCTCCTACGAGCAGTACTTC. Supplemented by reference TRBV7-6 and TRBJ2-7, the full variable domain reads GAGVSQSPRYKVTKRGQDVALRCDPISGHVSLYWYRQALGQGPEFLTYFNYEAQQDKSGLPNDRFSAERPEGSISTLTIQRTEQRDSAMYRCASRPRGSSYEQYFGPGTRLTVT.

CDR3 DNA: TGCAGCGTGCTAGGGACTAGTAAGGAGACCCAGTACTTC. This encodes CSVLGTSKETQYF. The chain employs TRBV29-1 and TRBJ2-5; 8 nucleotides align to TRBD2. This CDR3 is built from 13 residues. Per the germline V gene, CDR1 is SQVTM and CDR2 is ANQGSEA. V shed 6 bases, J shed 5 bases, and the junction held 8 bases outside the gene matches.

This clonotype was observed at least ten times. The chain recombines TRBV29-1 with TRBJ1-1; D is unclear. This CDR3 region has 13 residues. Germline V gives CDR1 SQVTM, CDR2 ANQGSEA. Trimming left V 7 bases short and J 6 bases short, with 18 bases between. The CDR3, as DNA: TGCAGCGCCCGGACGCAAAACGCCCCTGAAGCTTTCTTT. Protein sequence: CSARTQNAPEAFF.

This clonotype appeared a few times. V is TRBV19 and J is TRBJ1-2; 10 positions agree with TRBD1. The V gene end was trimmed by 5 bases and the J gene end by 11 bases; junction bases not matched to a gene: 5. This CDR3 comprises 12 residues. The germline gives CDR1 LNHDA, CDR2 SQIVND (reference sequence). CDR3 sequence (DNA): TGTGCCAGTAGTCTTGACAGGGGGCCTTACACCTTC. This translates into CASSLDRGPYTF. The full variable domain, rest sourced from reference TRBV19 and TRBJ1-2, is DGGITQSPKYLFRKEGQNVTLSCEQNLNHDAMYWYRQDPGQGLRLIYYSQIVNDFQKGDIAEGYSVSREKKESFPLTVTSAQKNPTAFYLCASSLDRGPYTFGSGTRLTVV.

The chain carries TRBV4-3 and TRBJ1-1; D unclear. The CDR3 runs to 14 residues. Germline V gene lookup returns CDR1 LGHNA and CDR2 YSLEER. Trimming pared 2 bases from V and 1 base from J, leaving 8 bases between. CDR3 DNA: TGCGCCAGCAGCCAAATCCCTGAGAACACTGAAGCTTTCTTT. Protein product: CASSQIPENTEAFF.

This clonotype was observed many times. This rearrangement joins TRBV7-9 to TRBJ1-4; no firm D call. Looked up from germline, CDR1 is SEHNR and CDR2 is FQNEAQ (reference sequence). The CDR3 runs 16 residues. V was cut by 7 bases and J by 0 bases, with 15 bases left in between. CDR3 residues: CASTLRRGATNEKLFF. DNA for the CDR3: TGTGCCAGCACCCTACGCCGGGGTGCAACTAATGAAAAACTGTTTTTT. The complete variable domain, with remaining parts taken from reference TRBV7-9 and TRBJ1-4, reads DTGVSQNPRHKITKRGQNVTFRCDPISEHNRLYWYRQTLGQGPEFLTYFQNEAQLEKSRLLSDRFSAERPKGSFSTLEIQRTEQGDSAMYLCASTLRRGATNEKLFFGSGTQLSVL.

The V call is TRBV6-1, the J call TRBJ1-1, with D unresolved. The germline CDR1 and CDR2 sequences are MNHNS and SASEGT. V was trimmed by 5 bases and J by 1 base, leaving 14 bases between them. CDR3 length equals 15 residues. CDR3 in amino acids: CASSFKAATNTEAFF. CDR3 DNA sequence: TGTGCCAGCAGTTTTAAAGCGGCTACGAACACTGAAGCTTTCTTT.

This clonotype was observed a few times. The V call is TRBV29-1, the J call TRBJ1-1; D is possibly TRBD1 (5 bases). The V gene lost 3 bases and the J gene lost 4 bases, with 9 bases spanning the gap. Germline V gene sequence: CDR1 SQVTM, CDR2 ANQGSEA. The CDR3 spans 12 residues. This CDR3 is CSVDDGATEAFF. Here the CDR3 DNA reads TGCAGCGTTGACGACGGGGCCACTGAAGCTTTCTTT.

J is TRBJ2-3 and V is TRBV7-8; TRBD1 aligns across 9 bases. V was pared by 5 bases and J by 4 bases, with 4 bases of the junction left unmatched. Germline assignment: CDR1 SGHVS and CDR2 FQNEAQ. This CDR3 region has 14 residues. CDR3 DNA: TGTGCCAGCAGCGTCACAGGGGGCGCAGATACGCAGTATTTT. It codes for CASSVTGGADTQYF. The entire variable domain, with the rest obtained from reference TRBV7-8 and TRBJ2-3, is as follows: GAGVSQSPRYKVAKRGQDVALRCDPISGHVSLFWYQQALGQGPEFLTYFQNEAQLDKSGLPSDRFFAERPEGSVSTLKIQRTQQEDSAVYLCASSVTGGADTQYFGPGTRLTVL.

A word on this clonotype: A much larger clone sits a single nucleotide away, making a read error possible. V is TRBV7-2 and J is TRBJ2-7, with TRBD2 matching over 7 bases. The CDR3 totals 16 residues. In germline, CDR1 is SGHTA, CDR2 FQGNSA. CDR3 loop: CASSLVGGWGDYEQCF. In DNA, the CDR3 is TGTGCCAGCAGCTTAGTAGGAGGGTGGGGGGACTACGAGCAGTGCTTC.

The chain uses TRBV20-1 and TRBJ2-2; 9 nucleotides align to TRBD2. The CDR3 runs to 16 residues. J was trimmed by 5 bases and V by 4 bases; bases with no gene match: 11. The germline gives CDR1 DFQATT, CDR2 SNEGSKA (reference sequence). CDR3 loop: CSAMGLAGKETGELFF. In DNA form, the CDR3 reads TGCAGTGCTATGGGGCTAGCGGGGAAAGAGACCGGGGAGCTGTTTTTT.

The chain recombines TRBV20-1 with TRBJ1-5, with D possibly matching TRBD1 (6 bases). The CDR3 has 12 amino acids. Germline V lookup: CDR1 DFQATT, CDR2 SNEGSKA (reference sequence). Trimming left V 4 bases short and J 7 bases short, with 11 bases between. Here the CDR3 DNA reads TGCAGTGCTATAGGGGGTGGACAGCCCCAGCATTTT. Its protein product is CSAIGGGQPQHF.

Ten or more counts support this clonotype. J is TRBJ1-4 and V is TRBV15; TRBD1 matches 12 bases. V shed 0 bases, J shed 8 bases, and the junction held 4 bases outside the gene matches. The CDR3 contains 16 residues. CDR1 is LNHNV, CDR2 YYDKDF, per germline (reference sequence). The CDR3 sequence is CATSRDVGTGGEKLFF. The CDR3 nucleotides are TGTGCCACCAGCAGAGACGTCGGGACAGGGGGCGAAAAACTGTTTTTT.

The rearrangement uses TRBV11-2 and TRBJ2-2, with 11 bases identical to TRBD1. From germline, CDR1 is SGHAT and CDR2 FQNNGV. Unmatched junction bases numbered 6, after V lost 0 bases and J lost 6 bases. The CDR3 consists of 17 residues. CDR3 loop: CASSLDRGQGAAGELFF. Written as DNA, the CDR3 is TGTGCCAGCAGCTTAGATCGAGGACAGGGGGCGGCCGGGGAGCTGTTTTTT.

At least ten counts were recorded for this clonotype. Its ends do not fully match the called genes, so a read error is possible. CDR3 nucleotides: TGTGCCAGCAGCCAAGCAGGGGACTACGGCTACACCTTC. It codes for CASSQAGDYGYTF. The chain uses TRBV3-1 and TRBJ1-2; D possibly corresponds to TRBD1 (6 bases). The CDR3 consists of 13 residues. Germline V CDR1 and CDR2: LGHDT, YNNKEL (reference sequence).

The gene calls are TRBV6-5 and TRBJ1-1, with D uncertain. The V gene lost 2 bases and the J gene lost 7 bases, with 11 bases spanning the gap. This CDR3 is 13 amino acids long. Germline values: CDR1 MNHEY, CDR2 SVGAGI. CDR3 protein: CASSYPGRLEAFF. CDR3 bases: TGTGCCAGCAGTTACCCGGGCCGCCTTGAAGCTTTCTTT.

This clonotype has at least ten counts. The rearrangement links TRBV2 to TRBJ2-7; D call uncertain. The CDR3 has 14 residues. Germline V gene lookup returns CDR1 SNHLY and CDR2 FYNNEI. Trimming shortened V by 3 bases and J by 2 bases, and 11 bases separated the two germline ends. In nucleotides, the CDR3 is TGTGCCAGCAGTGATGGCAAAATCCCCTACGAGCAGTACTTC. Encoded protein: CASSDGKIPYEQYF.

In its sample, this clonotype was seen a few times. The CDR3 DNA sequence: TGTGCCAGCAGACAGACAGGCACAGATACGCAGTATTTT. This encodes CASRQTGTDTQYF. The rearrangement joins TRBV25-1 to TRBJ2-3, with TRBD1 as a possible D gene (5 bases). With 6 bases removed from V and 1 base from J, the gap between germline ends came to 8 bases. This CDR3 is 13 amino acids long. The V gene's germline CDR1 is MGHDK and CDR2 SYGVNS.

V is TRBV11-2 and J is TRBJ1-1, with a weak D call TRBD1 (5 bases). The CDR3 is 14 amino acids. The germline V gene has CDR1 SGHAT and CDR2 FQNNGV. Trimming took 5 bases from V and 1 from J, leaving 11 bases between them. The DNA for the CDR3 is TGTGCCAGCAGCCATGTAAGGGGGAACACTGAAGCTTTCTTT. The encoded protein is CASSHVRGNTEAFF.

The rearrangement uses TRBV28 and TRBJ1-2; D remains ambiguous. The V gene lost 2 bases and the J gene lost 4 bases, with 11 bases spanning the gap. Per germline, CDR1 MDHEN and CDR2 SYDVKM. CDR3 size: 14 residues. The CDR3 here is CASSLPQFSYGYTF. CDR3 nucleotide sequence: TGTGCCAGCAGTTTACCCCAATTCTCCTATGGCTACACCTTC.

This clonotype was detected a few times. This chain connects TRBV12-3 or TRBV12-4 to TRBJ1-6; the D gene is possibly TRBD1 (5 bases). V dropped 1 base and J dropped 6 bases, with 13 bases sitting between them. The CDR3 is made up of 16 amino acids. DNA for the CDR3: TGTGCCAGCAGTTTAGGGGGCGGCGGGATTAATTCACCCCTCCACTTT. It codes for CASSLGGGGINSPLHF.

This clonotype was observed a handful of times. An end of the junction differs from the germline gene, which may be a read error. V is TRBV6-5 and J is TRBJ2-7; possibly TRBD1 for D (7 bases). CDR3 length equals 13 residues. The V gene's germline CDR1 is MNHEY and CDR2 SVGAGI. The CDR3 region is CASSPGRGQQGNF. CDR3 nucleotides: TGTGCCAGCAGTCCCGGTCGGGGGCAACAGGGGAACTTC.

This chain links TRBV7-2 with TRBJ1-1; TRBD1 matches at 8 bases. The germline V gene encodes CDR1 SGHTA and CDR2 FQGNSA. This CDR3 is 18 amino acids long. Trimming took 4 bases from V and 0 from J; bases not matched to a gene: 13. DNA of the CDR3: TGTGCCAGCAGCTCCCCCGGACAGGGACCATCCATGAACACTGAAGCTTTCTTT. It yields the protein CASSSPGQGPSMNTEAFF.

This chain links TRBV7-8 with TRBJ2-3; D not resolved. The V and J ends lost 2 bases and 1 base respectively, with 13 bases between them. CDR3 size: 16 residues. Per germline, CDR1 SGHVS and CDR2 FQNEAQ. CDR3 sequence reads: CASSLRPSARTDTQYF. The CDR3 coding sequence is TGTGCCAGCAGCTTACGCCCCTCCGCCCGCACAGATACGCAGTATTTT.

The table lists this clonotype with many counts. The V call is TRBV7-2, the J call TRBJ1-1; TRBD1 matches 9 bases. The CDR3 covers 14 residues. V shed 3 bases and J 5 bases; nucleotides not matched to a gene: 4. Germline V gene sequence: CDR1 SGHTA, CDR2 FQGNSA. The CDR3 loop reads CASSLGTGSTEAFF. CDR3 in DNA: TGTGCCAGCAGCTTGGGGACAGGGTCGACTGAAGCTTTCTTT. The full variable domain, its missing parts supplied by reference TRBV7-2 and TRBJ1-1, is GAGVSQSPSNKVTEKGKDVELRCDPISGHTALYWYRQSLGQGLEFLIYFQGNSAPDKSGLPSDRFSAERTGGSVSTLTIQRTQQEDSAVYLCASSLGTGSTEAFFGQGTRLTVV.